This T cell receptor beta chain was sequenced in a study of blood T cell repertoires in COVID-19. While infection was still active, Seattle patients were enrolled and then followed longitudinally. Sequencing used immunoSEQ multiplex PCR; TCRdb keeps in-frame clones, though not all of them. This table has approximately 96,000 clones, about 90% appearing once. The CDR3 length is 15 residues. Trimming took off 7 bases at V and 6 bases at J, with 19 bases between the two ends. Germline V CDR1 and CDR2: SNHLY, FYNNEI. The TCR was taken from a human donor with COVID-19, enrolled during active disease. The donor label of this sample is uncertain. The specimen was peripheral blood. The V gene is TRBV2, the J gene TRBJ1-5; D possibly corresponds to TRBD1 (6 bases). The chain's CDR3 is CASTQQDSGGQPQHF. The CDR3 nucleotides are TGTGCCAGCACCCAGCAGGACAGTGGAGGTCAGCCCCAGCATTTT.